These T cell receptor beta chains were read from a single sample in a study of blood T cells in healthy people across ages. TCRdb redid the calling of the 5' RACE reads with MiXCR, one entry per CDR3 protein. The sample has approximately 1.5 million distinct CDR3 sequences; roughly 30% are singletons. The sample taken for sequencing was blood. These receptors were obtained from a woman aged 25 to 39 in good health. CDR3s include the opening cysteine and the closing phenylalanine or tryptophan. The D gene is left open where the match is weak. The size field is filled for only some rows; it gives once, few, many or a size class.

-	many	TRBV7-9	TRBJ1-2	TGTGCCAGCAGCTTAGCCCAAGGTTCTGCTAACTATGGCTACACCTTC	CASSLAQGSANYGYTF
-	-	TRBV20-1	TRBJ1-2	TGCAGTGCTCCCCTAGGGTTAACAGCGAACTATGGCTACACCTTC	CSAPLGLTANYGYTF
TRBD2	-	TRBV20-1	TRBJ2-7	TGCAGTGCTAGAGACCCCCGTAGCGGGAGGGCCGGGTACGAGCAGTACTTC	CSARDPRSGRAGYEQYF
-	many	TRBV10-1	TRBJ2-5	TGCGCCAGCAGTGAGTCCTTGGGAGAGACCCAGTACTTC	CASSESLGETQYF
-	few	TRBV20-1	TRBJ1-5	TGCAGTGCCACCAGGGGCGATAGCAATCAGCCCCAGCATTTT	CSATRGDSNQPQHF
-	-	TRBV3-1	TRBJ1-2	TGTGCCAGCAGCCAAGAAACCGGGGGGGGCGGCTACACCTTC	CASSQETGGGGYTF
-	once	TRBV11-2	TRBJ1-1	TGTGCCAGCAGCGGCCGGGTCCTTGAGGCTTTCTTT	CASSGRVLEAFF
-	-	TRBV12-3/TRBV12-4	TRBJ2-1	TGTGCCAGCAGTTTGGGAATAGCGGGACAGAATGAGGAGTTCTTC	CASSLGIAGQNEEFF
-	many	TRBV4-1	TRBJ2-5	TGCGCCAGCAGCCAAGAGCCTCCTAGCCCTGGCCAAGAGACCCAGTACTTC	CASSQEPPSPGQETQYF
-	-	TRBV7-2	TRBJ2-3	TGTGCCAGCAGCTTAGCCGGGGCCCCGCGTGGGGATACGCAGTATTTT	CASSLAGAPRGDTQYF
TRBD2	few	TRBV3-1	TRBJ2-7	TGTGCCAGCAGCCAAGGTGGGACTAACTACGAGCAGTACTTC	CASSQGGTNYEQYF
TRBD2	few	TRBV4-1	TRBJ2-3	TGCGCCAGCAGCCTTACTGGTGGGACTAGCGGCATCACAGATACGCAGTATTTT	CASSLTGGTSGITDTQYF
-	-	TRBV7-9	TRBJ2-1	TGTGCCAGCAGGCCCCGACAGACCTCCTACAATGAGCAGTTCTTC	CASRPRQTSYNEQFF
TRBD1	many	TRBV5-1	TRBJ2-7	TGCGCCTCCCGAAAAACAGGGGATTACGAGCAGTACTTC	CASRKTGDYEQYF
TRBD2	-	TRBV18	TRBJ2-5	TGTGCCAGCTCACTGAGGACTAGCGGAAGAGAGACCCAGTACTTC	CASSLRTSGRETQYF
TRBD1	many	TRBV5-1	TRBJ1-5	TGTGCCAGCAGTTTAGGGGGCGCGGGCAATCAGCCCCAGCATTTT	CASSLGGAGNQPQHF
-	-	TRBV5-1	TRBJ2-5	TGCGCCAGCAGCCCGAGCCCCCGGGGGGCCCAGACCCAAGAGACCCAGTACTTC	CASSPSPRGAQTQETQYF
-	-	TRBV20-1	TRBJ1-5	TGCAGTGTCGACCCGAATGACAGGAGCAATCAGCCCCAGCATTTT	CSVDPNDRSNQPQHF
TRBD2	-	TRBV27	TRBJ2-7	TGTGCCAGCAACCCTTTTCCGGGCCTAGCGGGTCACGAGCAGTACTTC	CASNPFPGLAGHEQYF
-	few	TRBV6-1	TRBJ2-3	TGTGCCAGCAGTGAAAGGCCCAGGCGACACACAGATACGCAGTATTTT	CASSERPRRHTDTQYF
TRBD2	many	TRBV4-2	TRBJ2-7	TGTGCCAGCAGCAAGACTAGCGGGGCCTACGAGCAGTACTTC	CASSKTSGAYEQYF
-	few	TRBV10-3	TRBJ2-1	TGTGCCAGGGGACAACGTAACAATGAGCAGTTCTTC	CARGQRNNEQFF
-	-	TRBV9	TRBJ1-5	TGTGCCAGCGGCCCGGGTACTGTTAGCAATCAGCCCCAGCATTTT	CASGPGTVSNQPQHF
-	many	TRBV6-1	TRBJ1-1	TGTGCCAGCTTCGGCCTGAACACTGAAGCTTTCTTT	CASFGLNTEAFF
TRBD2	-	TRBV5-1	TRBJ2-5	TGCGCCAGCAGTGGGACTAGCGGGTTGGAGACCCAGTACTTC	CASSGTSGLETQYF
-	many	TRBV29-1	TRBJ2-7	TGCAGCGTTGTTGGAGGGGTAGGCGAGCAGTACTTC	CSVVGGVGEQYF
TRBD1	few	TRBV19	TRBJ2-6	TGTGCCAGTAGTATGGGGACAGGGGTCTCTGGGGCCAACGTCCTGACTTTC	CASSMGTGVSGANVLTF
-	few	TRBV6-1	TRBJ2-1	TGTGCCAGCAGTGAAGCAGGGGAAGTCGACAGCTACAATGAGCAGTTCTTC	CASSEAGEVDSYNEQFF
-	few	TRBV10-3	TRBJ1-5	TGTGCCATCAGTGACTTCGGGGGAAGCAATCAGCCCCAGCATTTT	CAISDFGGSNQPQHF
-	-	TRBV20-1	TRBJ2-1	TGCAGTGGACTGAGAAACAATGAGCAGTTCTTC	CSGLRNNEQFF
-	-	TRBV10-3	TRBJ1-5	TGTGCCATCAGTCTTATACGGGAGGATATTTATCAGCCCCAGCATTTT	CAISLIREDIYQPQHF
-	-	TRBV21-1	TRBJ2-1	TGTGCCAGCAGCAAAGCGAGAGGGACAGGGTACAATGAGCAGTTCTTC	CASSKARGTGYNEQFF
-	few	TRBV6-4	TRBJ1-2	TGTGCCAGCAGTGCCACTGAAGGGGATAACTATGGCTACACCTTC	CASSATEGDNYGYTF
TRBD2	-	TRBV5-1	TRBJ2-1	TGCGCCAGCAGACCCGGGACTAGCGGGGTCGAGCAGTTCTTC	CASRPGTSGVEQFF